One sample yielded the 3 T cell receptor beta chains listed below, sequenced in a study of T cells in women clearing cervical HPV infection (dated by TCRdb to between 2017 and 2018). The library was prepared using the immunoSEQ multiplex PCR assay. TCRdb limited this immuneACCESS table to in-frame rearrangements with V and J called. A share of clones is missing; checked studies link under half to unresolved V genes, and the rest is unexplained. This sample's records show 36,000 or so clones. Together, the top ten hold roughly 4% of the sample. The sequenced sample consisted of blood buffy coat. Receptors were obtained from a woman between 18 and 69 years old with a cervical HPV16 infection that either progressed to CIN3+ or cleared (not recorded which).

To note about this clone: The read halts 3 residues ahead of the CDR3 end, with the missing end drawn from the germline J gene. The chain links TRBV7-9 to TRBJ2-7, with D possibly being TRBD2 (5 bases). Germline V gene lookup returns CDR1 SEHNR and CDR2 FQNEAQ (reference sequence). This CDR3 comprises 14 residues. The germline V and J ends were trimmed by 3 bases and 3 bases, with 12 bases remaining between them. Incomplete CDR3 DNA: TGTGCCAGCAGCTTTGAGGGCCCCTTCTACGAG. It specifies CASSFEGPFYE. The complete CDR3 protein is CASSFEGPFYEQYF.

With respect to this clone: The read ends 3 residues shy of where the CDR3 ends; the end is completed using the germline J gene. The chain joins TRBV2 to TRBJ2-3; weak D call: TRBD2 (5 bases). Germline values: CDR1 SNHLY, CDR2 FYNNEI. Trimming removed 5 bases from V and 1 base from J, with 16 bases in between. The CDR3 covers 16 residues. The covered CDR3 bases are TGTGCCAGCAGTAATCTAGCTGGAGGTGGCACAGATACG. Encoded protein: CASSNLAGGGTDT. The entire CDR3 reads CASSNLAGGGTDTQYF.

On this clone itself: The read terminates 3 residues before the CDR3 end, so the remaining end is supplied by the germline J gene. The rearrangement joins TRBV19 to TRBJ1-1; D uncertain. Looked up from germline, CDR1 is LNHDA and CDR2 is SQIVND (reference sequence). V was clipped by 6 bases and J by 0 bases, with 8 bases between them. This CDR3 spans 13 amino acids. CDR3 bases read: TGTGCCAGTAGGAGGGCGATGAACACTGAA. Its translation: CASRRAMNTE. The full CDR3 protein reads CASRRAMNTEAFF.